This T cell receptor (beta chain) appears in the sequencing data of a study of post-analysis software for immune sequencing data. Study information: Multiple sclerosis in the patients followed relapsing-remitting, secondary progressive and progressive-relapsing courses.

Germline V gives CDR1 SGHTA, CDR2 FQGNSA. CDR3 size: 13 residues. V lost 11 bases and J lost 10, with 21 bases in between. Study-wide findings and caveats: Multiple sclerosis patients had significantly lower normalized Chao1 diversity than controls. When patients were compared with controls, a handful of TRBV segments were more frequent, TRBV5-6, TRBV5-1 and TRBV20-1 among them.

cDNA libraries for TCR beta contained unique molecular identifiers. Once roughly 1 to 10 million T cells were used, approximately 470,000 cDNA molecules resulted. TCRdb reanalysed the PCR reads using MiXCR and keeps one entry per CDR3 protein. Among 700,000 to 900,000 distinct CDR3 sequences listed, approximately 44% were seen once. Concerning this clonotype itself: Its antigen is not known.

The clonotype originates from a girl between 10 and 17 years old with multiple sclerosis. The chain uses TRBV7-2 and TRBJ2-1, with D uncertain. The sequenced material came from blood. CDR3 coding DNA: TGTGCCGGCATCCCGACTGACTTCCACGAGCAGTTCTTC. It yields the protein CAGIPTDFHEQFF.